The 27 T cell receptor beta chains presented below share a single source sample, sequenced in a study of T cells in Graves' hyperthyroidism and ophthalmopathy. Using RNA transcripts as the source, TCR beta CDR3 regions were amplified. The HTBI primer set was used in a first-round RT-PCR of the TCR CDR3. Each CDR3 protein is one row after TCRdb ran MiXCR on the multiplex PCR reads. The sample gives about 840,000 distinct CDR3 sequences, more than 30% of which show up once; 8.9% is in the top ten. The sequenced sample was blood. The receptors stem from a man aged 18 to 29 with Graves' hyperthyroidism.

The J gene is TRBJ2-7, the V gene TRBV19; 7 bases align to TRBD1. This CDR3 contains 14 residues. The germline gives CDR1 LNHDA, CDR2 SQIVND (reference sequence). After removal of 7 bases from V and 3 bases from J, the junction contained 9 bases not matched to a gene. The CDR3 protein is CASTPRTGNYEQYF. In nucleotides, the CDR3 is TGTGCCAGTACCCCCCGGACAGGCAACTACGAGCAGTACTTC.

The chain combines TRBV25-1 with TRBJ1-6; possibly TRBD1 for D (5 bases). V was trimmed by 9 bases and J by 0 bases, leaving 9 bases between them. The CDR3 sequence is 14 residues long. Germline V gene data show CDR1 as MGHDK and CDR2 as SYGVNS. In nucleotides, the CDR3 is TGTGCCAGGACAGCTCGCTCCTATAATTCACCCCTCCACTTT. Its protein is CARTARSYNSPLHF.

This clonotype occurred a few times. A junction end diverges from the germline sequence, so it may reflect a read error. The chain has TRBV13 and TRBJ1-2; a possible D gene is TRBD1 (5 bases). CDR3 length: 14 residues. Per germline, CDR1 PRHDT and CDR2 FYEKMQ (reference sequence). The DNA of the CDR3 is TGCGCCAGCAGCCAAGGAGCAGGGATCTATGGCTACACCTTC. Amino acids: CASSQGAGIYGYTF.

Many counts were recorded for this clonotype. V usage is TRBV29-1 and J usage is TRBJ1-1, with D unclear. Looked up from germline, CDR1 is SQVTM and CDR2 is ANQGSEA. Trimming cost V 7 bases and J 1 base, with 10 bases left between them. CDR3 length: 12 residues. CDR3 residues: CSAGRTNTEAFF. CDR3 nucleotide sequence: TGCAGCGCTGGACGGACGAACACTGAAGCTTTCTTT.

This chain joins TRBV27 and TRBJ1-6; 8 bases fit TRBD1. CDR3 length: 14 amino acids. V was pared by 5 bases and J by 8 bases, with 5 bases of the junction left unmatched. The germline gives CDR1 MNHEY, CDR2 SMNVEV (reference sequence). The CDR3 loop reads CASSRQGTDSPLHF. The CDR3 DNA is TGTGCCAGCAGTAGACAGGGGACGGATTCACCCCTCCACTTT.

The J gene is TRBJ1-4, the V gene TRBV5-5, with D possibly being TRBD1 (6 bases). The V end was cut by 4 bases, the J end by 10 bases, with 20 bases between. CDR1 SGHKS and CDR2 YYEKEE come from the germline V gene (reference sequence). The CDR3 extends over 15 amino acids. The CDR3 reads CASSHFGTTEGKLFF. The CDR3 nucleotides are TGTGCCAGCAGCCACTTTGGGACAACGGAGGGAAAACTGTTTTTT.

V and J are TRBV25-1 and TRBJ1-6; 7 bases map to TRBD1. The length of the CDR3 is 17 residues. Germline assignment: CDR1 MGHDK and CDR2 SYGVNS. The J segment lost 6 bases and the V segment lost 4 bases, leaving 12 bases of the junction unmatched. CDR3 DNA sequence: TGTGCCAGCAGTGCTAGACCGCCGGGACAGACTAATTCACCCCTCCACTTT. This translates into CASSARPPGQTNSPLHF.

Ten or more counts support this clonotype. The V gene is TRBV9, the J gene TRBJ1-1; D is possibly TRBD1 (6 bases). Trimming pared 3 bases from V and 8 bases from J, leaving 14 bases between. The germline gives CDR1 SGDLS, CDR2 YYNGEE. The CDR3 spans 13 residues. The CDR3 sequence: CASSGHREGEAFF. CDR3 DNA: TGTGCCAGCAGCGGTCACAGGGAGGGCGAAGCTTTCTTT.

This clonotype was seen a handful of times. The V and J genes are TRBV7-2 and TRBJ2-5; D may be TRBD2 (6 bases). The V gene's germline CDR1 is SGHTA and CDR2 FQGNSA. Deletions cut 3 bases from V and 5 bases from J, with 19 bases between. This CDR3 contains 16 residues. CDR3 sequence: CASSLPDWPEGETQYF. CDR3 nucleotide sequence: TGTGCCAGCAGCTTGCCGGACTGGCCGGAGGGCGAGACCCAGTACTTC.

This clonotype came up many times. The rearrangement joins TRBV2 to TRBJ1-3; maybe TRBD1 (5 bases). With 3 bases removed from V and 3 bases from J, the gap between germline ends came to 9 bases. The CDR3 sequence is 14 residues long. CDR1 is SNHLY, CDR2 FYNNEI, per germline. CDR3 coding DNA: TGTGCCAGCAGTGACAGGGAATTTGGAAACACCATATATTTT. Its translation: CASSDREFGNTIYF. The full variable domain, in which reference TRBV2 and TRBJ1-3 provide the parts outside the CDR3, is EPEVTQTPSHQVTQMGQEVILRCVPISNHLYFYWYRQILGQKVEFLVSFYNNEISEKSEIFDDQFSVERPDGSNFTLKIRSTKLEDSAMYFCASSDREFGNTIYFGEGSWLTVV.

This clonotype was seen ten or more times. The chain is built from TRBV9 and TRBJ1-1; D not resolved. Per the germline V gene, CDR1 is SGDLS and CDR2 is YYNGEE. CDR3 length equals 13 residues. Trimming shortened V by 2 bases and J by 7 bases, and 12 bases separated the two germline ends. Written as DNA, the CDR3 is TGTGCCAGCAGCGTGGCGGGGAAGTATGAAGCTTTCTTT. Residues: CASSVAGKYEAFF.

The chain carries TRBV13 and TRBJ2-7; D gene ambiguous. Germline values: CDR1 PRHDT, CDR2 FYEKMQ (reference sequence). The CDR3 contains 15 residues. V was cut by 4 bases and J by 2 bases, with 15 bases left in between. The CDR3 reads CASSSRQAATYEQYF. The CDR3 nucleotides are TGTGCCAGCAGCTCCCGTCAGGCAGCTACCTACGAGCAGTACTTC.

The chain couples TRBV7-3 to TRBJ1-3; 7 bases map to TRBD1. The V gene's germline CDR1 is SGHTA and CDR2 FQGTGA. V shed 6 bases and J 3 bases; nucleotides not matched to a gene: 5. This CDR3 is built from 14 residues. The CDR3 DNA is TGTGCCAGCAGGGGAGGGACAGATGGAAACACCATATATTTT. This codes for CASRGGTDGNTIYF.

V gene TRBV2 combines with J gene TRBJ2-5; weak D call: TRBD1 (6 bases). V was clipped by 0 bases and J by 5 bases, with 10 bases between them. Per germline, CDR1 SNHLY and CDR2 FYNNEI. CDR3 length equals 14 residues. Here the CDR3 reads CASSEARTDETQYF. The CDR3 coding sequence is TGTGCCAGCAGTGAAGCCAGGACAGATGAGACCCAGTACTTC. Variable domain in full (rest from reference TRBV2 and TRBJ2-5): EPEVTQTPSHQVTQMGQEVILRCVPISNHLYFYWYRQILGQKVEFLVSFYNNEISEKSEIFDDQFSVERPDGSNFTLKIRSTKLEDSAMYFCASSEARTDETQYFGPGTRLLVL.

The gene calls are TRBV6-6 and TRBJ1-1; D is ambiguous. Trimming pared 5 bases from V and 12 bases from J, leaving 10 bases between. CDR1 and CDR2 from the germline V gene are MNHNY and SVGAGI (reference sequence). CDR3 size: 10 residues. CDR3 sequence reads: CASSPPMTFF. Here the CDR3 DNA reads TGTGCCAGCAGTCCCCCGATGACTTTCTTT.

This CDR3 is CANGPGANVLTF. The CDR3 region has the DNA TGTGCCAATGGTCCCGGGGCCAACGTCCTGACTTTC. The chain has TRBV11-1 and TRBJ2-6; D is ambiguous. The germline CDR1 and CDR2 sequences are SGHAT and FQDESV (reference sequence). Trimming took off 10 bases at V and 4 bases at J, with 8 bases between the two ends. The CDR3 contains 12 residues.

This clonotype was seen more than once but under ten times. One end of the junction does not line up with germline, which may come from a read error. The chain is built from TRBV10-3 and TRBJ1-5; tentatively, D is TRBD1 (5 bases). CDR1 is ENHRY and CDR2 is SYGVKD in the germline V gene. The CDR3 has 16 residues. CDR3 bases: TGTGCCAGCAGTGAAGGGGCCGGTCCTAGCAATCAGCCCCAGCATTTT. Protein product: CASSEGAGPSNQPQHF.

The chain recombines TRBV5-8 with TRBJ2-7; D unresolved. The germline V gene has CDR1 SGHTS and CDR2 YDEGEE. The CDR3 covers 14 residues. Trimming shortened V by 4 bases and J by 2 bases, and 13 bases separated the two germline ends. The CDR3 protein is CASSPLGPAYEQYF. The CDR3 bases are TGTGCCAGCAGCCCTCTGGGCCCTGCCTACGAGCAGTACTTC.

This sequence joins TRBV5-1 and TRBJ2-7; 10 bases match TRBD2. This CDR3 spans 14 amino acids. V was clipped by 1 base and J by 3 bases; unmatched bases: 1. Per germline, CDR1 SGHRS and CDR2 YFSETQ. For the CDR3, the DNA is TGCGCCAGCAGCTTGCGACTAGCGGGCTACGAGCAGTACTTC. Protein product: CASSLRLAGYEQYF.

The table lists this clonotype with a few counts. The chain employs TRBV4-3 and TRBJ2-7; D is unresolved. The germline V and J ends were trimmed by 0 bases and 7 bases, with 10 bases remaining between them. The germline CDR1 and CDR2 sequences are LGHNA and YSLEER. The CDR3 sequence is 13 residues long. The CDR3 here is CASSQDTLGEQYF. As DNA, the CDR3 is TGCGCCAGCAGCCAAGACACACTCGGGGAGCAGTACTTC.

The chain employs TRBV15 and TRBJ2-7; D unclear. Trimming stripped 0 bases from V and 3 bases from J, with 12 bases between. There are 15 residues in the CDR3. The germline CDR1 and CDR2 sequences are LNHNV and YYDKDF (reference sequence). The CDR3, as DNA: TGTGCCACCAGCAGAGATAATGAGCGCCTCTACGAGCAGTACTTC. This gives the protein CATSRDNERLYEQYF.

There are many counts of this clonotype. CDR3 nucleotide sequence: TGCAGCGTTGCAAAAGGCCTGAACACTGAAGCTTTCTTT. Its protein product is CSVAKGLNTEAFF. The genes are TRBV29-1 and TRBJ1-1; D is undetermined. Germline-derived CDR1 and CDR2 are SQVTM and ANQGSEA. CDR3 length: 13 amino acids. Trimming left V 4 bases short and J 0 bases short, with 9 bases between.

This clonotype was counted once. The chain employs TRBV29-1 and TRBJ2-2; unclear D gene. From germline, CDR1 is SQVTM and CDR2 ANQGSEA. The CDR3 contains 8 residues. CDR3 coding DNA: TGCAGAGCAGGGGAGCTGTTTTTT. This codes for CRAGELFF.

This clonotype was picked up a small number of times. The rearrangement links TRBV6-5 to TRBJ2-7; unclear D gene. The CDR3 is 16 amino acids. Trimming left V 6 bases short and J 0 bases short, with 18 bases between. Germline V gene data show CDR1 as MNHEY and CDR2 as SVGAGI. The CDR3 loop is CASRSPFGDPSYEQYF. CDR3 sequence (DNA): TGTGCCAGCAGAAGCCCCTTTGGCGATCCCTCCTACGAGCAGTACTTC.

The V gene is TRBV7-2, the J gene TRBJ2-6, with TRBD1 identical over 7 bases. The ends lost 2 bases at V and 1 base at J; junction bases unmatched: 8. The CDR3 is 18 amino acids. In germline, CDR1 is SGHTA, CDR2 FQGNSA. This chain's CDR3 is CASSLSPRGKSGANVLTF. As DNA, the CDR3 is TGTGCCAGCAGCTTATCCCCCAGGGGGAAGTCTGGGGCCAACGTCCTGACTTTC.

The chain is built from TRBV10-3 and TRBJ2-7; D may be TRBD2 (6 bases). CDR3 length: 12 residues. Trimming took off 11 bases at V and 6 bases at J, with 17 bases between the two ends. CDR1 and CDR2 from the germline V gene are ENHRY and SYGVKD. CDR3 DNA: TGTGCCGGCAGCCTCTTGGGGGGCGAGCAGTACTTC. It translates to CAGSLLGGEQYF.

This clonotype showed up just a few times. V gene TRBV7-9 combines with J gene TRBJ1-1; TRBD1 aligns across 9 bases. The V and J ends lost 5 bases and 10 bases, in that order; junction bases with no gene match: 8. Per germline, CDR1 SEHNR and CDR2 FQNEAQ (reference sequence). The CDR3 runs to 13 residues. The CDR3 sequence: CASSAPLGQGAFF. The CDR3 DNA follows: TGTGCCAGCAGCGCCCCCCTGGGACAGGGAGCTTTCTTT. The whole variable domain, filled in from reference TRBV7-9 and TRBJ1-1, reads DTGVSQNPRHKITKRGQNVTFRCDPISEHNRLYWYRQTLGQGPEFLTYFQNEAQLEKSRLLSDRFSAERPKGSFSTLEIQRTEQGDSAMYLCASSAPLGQGAFFGQGTRLTVV.